The rows below give T cell receptor beta chains drawn from one sample of a study of radiotherapy plus CTLA-4 blockade in lung cancer. Profiling relied on immunoSEQ multiplex PCR, and the TCRdb table lists in-frame clones only, not all of them. The sample has some 98,000 clones, roughly four fifths seen once; the top ten hold roughly 3.5%. Material: peripheral blood, obtained from a patient treated with radiotherapy plus ipilimumab. These receptors came from a human donor with non-small cell lung cancer who had a partial response to radiotherapy plus ipilimumab. Both conserved end residues are part of each CDR3. D genes are given only for firm matches. Not every row has a clone size; where given, it reads once, few, many or a size class.

d_gene | j_gene | abundance | v_gene | CDR3aa | CDR3nt
. | TRBJ2-5 | . | TRBV19 | CASGEWGEETQYF | TGTGCCAGCGGCGAATGGGGGGAGGAGACCCAGTACTTC
. | TRBJ1-5 | . | TRBV6-5 | CASSYDEVQPQHF | TGTGCCAGCAGTTACGATGAGGTACAGCCCCAGCATTTT
. | TRBJ1-1 | . | TRBV2 | CASRDPRKSNTEAFF | TGTGCCAGCAGAGACCCCAGGAAATCGAACACTGAAGCTTTCTTT
. | TRBJ2-2 | . | TRBV11-2 | CASSLAQVAGELFF | TGTGCCAGCAGCTTAGCCCAGGTCGCCGGGGAGCTGTTTTTT
TRBD2 | TRBJ2-7 | . | TRBV9 | CASTAGLAGSYEQYF | TGTGCCAGCACCGCCGGACTAGCGGGGTCATACGAGCAGTACTTC
TRBD1 | TRBJ1-4 | . | TRBV7-9 | CASTLQGTDEKLFF | TGTGCCAGCACCCTACAGGGGACCGATGAAAAACTGTTTTTT
TRBD2 | TRBJ2-1 | . | TRBV6-5 | CASSGTSSYNEQFF | TGTGCCAGCAGCGGGACTAGCTCCTACAATGAGCAGTTCTTC
. | TRBJ2-1 | . | TRBV27 | CASTTRQHSYNEQFF | TGTGCCAGCACCACCAGACAGCACTCCTACAATGAGCAGTTCTTC
TRBD2 | TRBJ2-3 | . | TRBV27 | CASSLAFLAGGRADTQYF | TGTGCCAGCAGTTTAGCCTTCCTAGCGGGAGGTCGGGCAGATACGCAGTATTTT
TRBD2 | TRBJ2-2 | . | TRBV5-4 | CASSARGGDTGELFF | TGTGCCAGCAGCGCGCGGGGGGGGGACACCGGGGAACTGTTTTTT
. | TRBJ2-2 | . | TRBV11-2 | CASSKILASANTGELFF | TGTGCCAGCAGCAAGATTTTAGCGAGCGCGAACACCGGGGAGCTGTTTTTT
TRBD2 | TRBJ2-7 | . | TRBV11-1 | CASSPTSPTYEQYF | TGTGCCAGCAGCCCGACTAGCCCTACCTACGAGCAGTACTTC
. | TRBJ1-2 | . | TRBV2 | CASSLLGLGAYGYTF | TGTGCCAGCAGTTTATTGGGTTTGGGGGCCTATGGCTACACCTTC
TRBD1 | TRBJ1-1 | . | TRBV27 | CASSRDRGGRNTEAFF | TGTGCCAGCAGCCGTGACAGGGGCGGGAGGAACACTGAAGCTTTCTTT
TRBD2 | TRBJ2-2 | . | TRBV18 | CASSPQTSGNTGELFF | TGTGCCAGCTCACCACAAACTAGCGGCAACACCGGGGAGCTGTTTTTT
TRBD2 | TRBJ2-5 | . | TRBV5-4 | CASSDILAARPKETQYF | TGTGCCAGCAGCGATATACTAGCGGCTCGCCCCAAAGAGACCCAGTACTTC
. | TRBJ1-1 | . | TRBV28 | CASTFLGSTEAFF | TGTGCCAGCACGTTTTTGGGGAGCACTGAAGCTTTCTTT
TRBD2 | TRBJ2-7 | once | TRBV4-2 | CASSQDFGTSGTTYEQYF | TGTGCCAGCAGCCAAGATTTCGGGACTAGCGGGACGACCTACGAGCAGTACTTC
TRBD1 | TRBJ1-1 | . | TRBV28 | CASSRGQKWSEAFF | TGTGCCAGCAGCCGGGGACAGAAGTGGTCTGAAGCTTTCTTT
. | TRBJ2-5 | . | TRBV6-1 | CASSELPAGPRGTQYF | TGTGCCAGCAGTGAATTACCAGCGGGTCCCCGGGGGACCCAGTACTTC
. | TRBJ1-2 | once | TRBV6-1 | CASSDREGYGYTF | TGTGCCAGCAGTGATCGGGAAGGATATGGCTACACCTTC
. | TRBJ2-7 | once | TRBV5-5 | CASSWATGSSYEQYF | TGTGCCAGCAGCTGGGCGACGGGGAGCTCCTACGAGCAGTACTTC
. | TRBJ1-1 | once | TRBV28 | CASSLLLQGNTEAFF | TGTGCCAGCAGTTTATTGTTGCAGGGGAACACTGAAGCTTTCTTT
. | TRBJ1-5 | . | TRBV4-2 | CASRLDRNSNQPQHF | TGTGCCAGCAGGTTAGACAGAAATAGCAATCAGCCCCAGCATTTT
. | TRBJ2-7 | . | TRBV2 | CASASFSSYEQYF | TGTGCCAGCGCGAGCTTTTCCTCCTACGAGCAGTACTTC
. | TRBJ2-5 | . | TRBV11-2 | CASTPGVLAIETQYF | TGTGCCAGCACACCAGGAGTACTAGCTATTGAGACCCAGTACTTC
. | TRBJ2-5 | . | TRBV18 | CASSPRGGQETQYF | TGTGCCAGCTCTCCCAGGGGAGGGCAAGAGACCCAGTACTTC
. | TRBJ2-3 | . | TRBV7-2 | CASSLERGDTQYF | TGTGCCAGCAGCTTAGAAAGGGGAGATACGCAGTATTTT
TRBD1 | TRBJ1-5 | . | TRBV30 | CAWSVRGTENNQPQHF | TGTGCCTGGAGTGTACGTGGGACAGAAAATAATCAGCCCCAGCATTTT
TRBD1 | TRBJ2-7 | . | TRBV6-1 | CASSEYGTASYEQYF | TGTGCCAGCAGCGAATACGGGACAGCCTCCTACGAGCAGTACTTC
. | TRBJ2-7 | . | TRBV25-1 | CASSEWGAGGQYF | TGTGCCAGCAGTGAATGGGGAGCGGGTGGGCAGTACTTC
. | TRBJ1-1 | . | TRBV6-5 | CASSYPGLTSTEAFF | TGTGCCAGCAGTTACCCAGGGTTGACGAGCACTGAAGCTTTCTTT
. | TRBJ1-1 | . | TRBV5-4 | CASSWGGANTEAFF | TGTGCCAGCAGCTGGGGTGGGGCGAACACTGAAGCTTTCTTT
TRBD1 | TRBJ2-7 | few | TRBV28 | CASSPGTGEQYF | TGTGCCAGCAGCCCCGGGACAGGGGAGCAGTACTTC
. | TRBJ1-5 | few | TRBV7-6 | CASSFNPSGQPQHF | TGTGCCAGCAGCTTTAACCCTTCAGGACAGCCCCAGCATTTT
. | TRBJ1-2 | . | TRBV19 | CASSMLPGVYGYTF | TGTGCCAGTAGTATGCTTCCGGGGGTCTATGGCTACACCTTC
. | TRBJ2-7 | few | TRBV11-3 | CASSLDRLVLDEQYF | TGTGCCAGCAGCTTAGACAGGCTAGTACTAGACGAGCAGTACTTC
TRBD1 | TRBJ1-1 | once | TRBV7-3 | CASSQGEDTEAFF | TGTGCCAGCAGCCAGGGGGAGGACACTGAAGCTTTCTTT
TRBD2 | TRBJ2-3 | . | TRBV27 | CASSLSSLAGLDDTQYF | TGTGCCAGCAGTTTATCGAGTCTAGCGGGACTGGATGATACGCAGTATTTT
TRBD1 | TRBJ1-6 | . | TRBV5-5 | CASSLSQGGSYNSPLHF | TGTGCCAGCAGCTTGTCCCAGGGGGGATCCTATAATTCACCCCTCCACTTT